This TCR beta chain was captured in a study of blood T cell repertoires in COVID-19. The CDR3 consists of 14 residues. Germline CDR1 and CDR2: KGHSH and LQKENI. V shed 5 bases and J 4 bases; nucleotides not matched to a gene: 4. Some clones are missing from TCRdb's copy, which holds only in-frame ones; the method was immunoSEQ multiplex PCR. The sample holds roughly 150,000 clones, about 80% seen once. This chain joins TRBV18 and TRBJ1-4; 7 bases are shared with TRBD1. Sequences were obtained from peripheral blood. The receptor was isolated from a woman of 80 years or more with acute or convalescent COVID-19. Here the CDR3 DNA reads TGTGCCAGCTCATTCACAGGGGATAATGAAAAACTGTTTTTT. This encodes CASSFTGDNEKLFF.